Detailed here is one T cell receptor beta chain. Its antigen is unidentified. The entry originates in a study of T cell repertoires in cytomegalovirus infection. TCRdb itself ran the reads through MiXCR, one entry per CDR3 protein. The sample has around 39,000 distinct CDR3 sequences, about 50% seen once. Germline V gives CDR1 SGHAT, CDR2 FQNNGV. This CDR3 is 16 amino acids long. The ends were cut back, 1 base at V and 5 bases at J, with 17 bases in the middle. The gene calls are TRBV11-2 and TRBJ2-5; D may match TRBD1 or TRBD2 (6 bases each). The receptor was derived from a human donor in good health (CMV status not recorded). Some clones in this sample may be carry-over from other donors' samples. This specimen consisted of CD8+ T cells from cultured PBMCs, obtained from culture after CMV antigen stimulation. CDR3 nucleotide sequence: TGTGCCAGCAGCTTAGGCCTACGGGGGCAGGGGGAGACCCAGTACTTC. It codes for CASSLGLRGQGETQYF.